A single sample gave rise to the 28 T cell receptor beta chains below, sequenced in a study of Ad26.COV2.S vaccination and SARS-CoV-2 variants. Using immunoSEQ multiplex PCR, the repertoire was profiled, and TCRdb retains in-frame clones only, with some absent. The sample includes 150,000 to 200,000 clones, around 88% seen only once; the top ten take under 7.5%. The sequencing here drew on peripheral blood, taken after recovery from COVID-19. The receptor source for this set is a human donor who had recovered from COVID-19.

J is TRBJ2-7 and V is TRBV2; tentatively, D is TRBD2 (6 bases). Germline V gene sequence: CDR1 SNHLY, CDR2 FYNNEI. V lost 6 bases and J 7 bases, leaving 13 bases between the germline ends. The CDR3 covers 12 residues. This chain's CDR3 is CASRKAGREQYF. In DNA form, the CDR3 reads TGTGCCAGCAGGAAAGCGGGTCGAGAGCAGTACTTC. The whole variable domain, filled in from reference TRBV2 and TRBJ2-7, reads EPEVTQTPSHQVTQMGQEVILRCVPISNHLYFYWYRQILGQKVEFLVSFYNNEISEKSEIFDDQFSVERPDGSNFTLKIRSTKLEDSAMYFCASRKAGREQYFGPGTRLTVT.

The sample holds a few counts of this clone. The CDR3 bases are TGTGCCAGCAGCTTAATGGGTCAGAGCTCCTACGAGCAGTACTTC. Its translation: CASSLMGQSSYEQYF. This chain joins TRBV7-6 and TRBJ2-7; D uncertain. Germline V gene lookup returns CDR1 SGHVS and CDR2 FNYEAQ. Trimming shortened V by 2 bases and J by 0 bases, and 11 bases separated the two germline ends. This CDR3 has 15 amino acids.

The rearrangement links TRBV3-1 (or the pseudogene TRBV3-2) to TRBJ1-2; D perhaps matches TRBD1 (6 bases). Per germline, CDR1 LGHDT and CDR2 YNNKEL (reference sequence). CDR3 length: 14 residues. The V end lost 1 base, the J end lost 6 bases, and 12 bases lay between the germline ends. This chain's CDR3 is CASSQGTGRDGYTF. CDR3 DNA sequence: TGTGCCAGCAGCCAAGGAACAGGGCGGGATGGCTACACCTTC.

This sequence joins TRBV5-3 and TRBJ2-1; 9 bases map to TRBD2. TRBV5-3 is labeled an ORF, and its function is uncertain. The V segment lost 0 bases and the J segment 4 bases; nucleotides outside the gene matches: 5. This CDR3 has 16 amino acids. The CDR3 here is CARSLAKRGEYNEQFF. The CDR3 nucleotides are TGTGCCAGAAGCTTGGCTAAGCGGGGGGAATACAATGAGCAGTTCTTC.

The chain employs TRBV7-8 and TRBJ1-1; no clear D. Germline V gene data show CDR1 as SGHVS and CDR2 as FQNEAQ. The V end was cut by 5 bases, the J end by 8 bases, with 12 bases between. This CDR3 is 12 amino acids long. This CDR3 reads CASSPVRREAFF. CDR3 DNA sequence: TGTGCCAGCAGCCCCGTCAGGAGAGAAGCTTTCTTT.

This clone was recorded only once. This rearrangement joins TRBV19 to TRBJ1-5; D possibly corresponds to TRBD1 (5 bases). The CDR3 sequence is 17 residues long. Trimming cost V 5 bases and J 1 base, with 18 bases left between them. Germline CDR1 LNHDA, CDR2 SQIVND (reference sequence). The CDR3 bases are TGTGCCAGTAGTTCCACGGCCGGGACTGACAGCAATCAGCCCCAGCATTTT. As protein: CASSSTAGTDSNQPQHF.

The chain recombines TRBV6-5 with TRBJ2-7; 7 bases agree with TRBD1. CDR3 size: 12 residues. Germline-derived CDR1 and CDR2 are MNHEY and SVGAGI. J gave up 7 bases and V 5 bases, and 5 bases lay outside the gene matches. This CDR3 is CASSQNRGEQYF. The DNA of the CDR3 is TGTGCCAGCAGTCAAAACAGGGGAGAGCAGTACTTC.

The V gene is TRBV2, the J gene TRBJ2-2; 9 nucleotides match TRBD2. The CDR3 contains 18 residues. The junction had 7 bases not matched to a gene; V was cut back by 2 bases and J by 0 bases. Germline V lookup: CDR1 SNHLY, CDR2 FYNNEI. CDR3 sequence: CASSESLAGYANTGELFF. CDR3 nucleotides: TGTGCCAGCAGTGAATCTCTAGCGGGATACGCGAACACCGGGGAGCTGTTTTTT.

CDR3 nucleotide sequence: TGTGCCAGCAGAACTGAGGGGAACTACGAGCAGTACTTC. Its translation is CASRTEGNYEQYF. The gene calls are TRBV7-2 and TRBJ2-7; D possibly matches TRBD1 or TRBD2 (5 bases each). The CDR3 has 13 residues. The V gene's germline CDR1 is SGHTA and CDR2 FQGNSA. Trimming stripped 6 bases from V and 3 bases from J, with 12 bases between.

J is TRBJ2-1 and V is TRBV15; D is possibly TRBD2 (6 bases). Germline V CDR1 and CDR2: LNHNV, YYDKDF (reference sequence). There are 15 residues in the CDR3. Between the trimmed V and J ends, which lost 0 bases and 5 bases, there was a span of 11 bases. CDR3 nucleotide sequence: TGTGCCACCAGCAGAGATGCTAGCGCGGACAATGAGCAGTTCTTC. It specifies CATSRDASADNEQFF.

CDR3 in DNA: TGTGCCAGCAGTTTTTGGAGTCTGAACACTGAAGCTTTCTTT. It codes for CASSFWSLNTEAFF. The genes are TRBV28 and TRBJ1-1; D call uncertain. CDR3 length: 14 residues. Germline V gene data show CDR1 as MDHEN and CDR2 as SYDVKM. With 3 bases removed from V and 0 bases from J, the gap between germline ends came to 8 bases.

The CDR3 coding sequence is TGTGCCAGCAGTCCGACAGGGGGGGTGAACACTGAAGCTTTCTTT. Translating gives CASSPTGGVNTEAFF. V is TRBV6-5 and J is TRBJ1-1; 9 bases are a match to TRBD1. This CDR3 is 15 amino acids long. Trimming removed 5 bases from V and 0 bases from J; junction bases left unmatched: 4. Germline V gene data show CDR1 as MNHEY and CDR2 as SVGAGI.

The chain links TRBV13 to TRBJ2-4, with 11 bases fitting TRBD2. The V and J ends lost 5 bases and 8 bases, in that order; junction bases with no gene match: 11. CDR3 length: 16 residues. Germline V CDR1 and CDR2: PRHDT, FYEKMQ (reference sequence). CDR3: CASSPVSGGALDIQYF. CDR3 nucleotides: TGTGCCAGCAGCCCGGTTAGCGGGGGGGCCTTGGACATTCAGTACTTC.

This clone was seen once. The V and J genes are TRBV3-1 (or the pseudogene TRBV3-2) and TRBJ2-7; 8 bases are shared with TRBD2. This CDR3 spans 14 amino acids. The V gene's germline CDR1 is LGHDT and CDR2 YNNKEL (reference sequence). V dropped 1 base and J dropped 3; count of bases not matched to a gene: 2. The chain's CDR3 is CASSQGRGGYEQYF. As DNA, the CDR3 is TGTGCCAGCAGCCAAGGACGGGGGGGCTACGAGCAGTACTTC.

V and J are TRBV12-3 or TRBV12-4 and TRBJ2-3; D unresolved. Trimming pared 2 bases from V and 6 bases from J, leaving 6 bases between. The CDR3 is made up of 12 amino acids. CDR3 in DNA: TGTGCCAGCAGTTTATTAAGTGATACGCAGTATTTT. It specifies CASSLLSDTQYF.

CDR3 protein: CASVLAGENEQYF. In nucleotides, the CDR3 is TGTGCCAGCGTCTTAGCGGGAGAGAACGAGCAGTACTTC. The V call is TRBV28, the J call TRBJ2-7, with 9 nucleotides matching TRBD2. CDR1 is MDHEN and CDR2 is SYDVKM in the germline V gene. V trimming: 8 bases; J trimming: 5 bases; junction bases outside the gene matches: 7. The CDR3 extends over 13 amino acids.

The gene calls are TRBV19 and TRBJ2-7; 7 positions agree with TRBD2. After removal of 6 bases from V and 4 bases from J, the junction contained 12 bases not matched to a gene. The CDR3 contains 15 residues. Germline CDR1 and CDR2: LNHDA and SQIVND (reference sequence). Here the CDR3 reads CASSPLGRERYEQYF. The CDR3 DNA reads TGTGCCAGTAGCCCCCTGGGGCGGGAGCGTTACGAGCAGTACTTC. Supplemented by reference TRBV19 and TRBJ2-7, the full variable domain reads DGGITQSPKYLFRKEGQNVTLSCEQNLNHDAMYWYRQDPGQGLRLIYYSQIVNDFQKGDIAEGYSVSREKKESFPLTVTSAQKNPTAFYLCASSPLGRERYEQYFGPGTRLTVT.

The V call is TRBV7-6, the J call TRBJ2-7, with D possibly matching TRBD2 (5 bases). The CDR3 has 12 amino acids. Germline CDR1 reads SGHVS; CDR2 reads FNYEAQ. The V end was cut by 5 bases, the J end by 7 bases, with 12 bases between. The CDR3 region is CASSTRTGEQYF. The CDR3 DNA reads TGTGCCAGCAGCACACGGACGGGGGAGCAGTACTTC.

The chain uses TRBV5-5 and TRBJ1-1; D perhaps matches TRBD1 (6 bases). There are 16 residues in the CDR3. Germline lookup yields CDR1 SGHKS and CDR2 YYEKEE (reference sequence). The V end was cut by 4 bases, the J end by 0 bases, with 16 bases between. For the CDR3, the DNA is TGTGCCAGCAGCCCGGAGGCAGGGGAGATGAACACTGAAGCTTTCTTT. Protein sequence: CASSPEAGEMNTEAFF.

The chain employs TRBV7-9 and TRBJ1-2; 12 bases align to TRBD1. After removal of 5 bases from V and 7 bases from J, the junction contained 5 bases not matched to a gene. The CDR3 runs to 14 residues. CDR1 SEHNR and CDR2 FQNEAQ come from the germline V gene (reference sequence). The CDR3 DNA reads TGTGCCAGCAGCGTCCGGGACAGGGGGCTTGGCTACACCTTC. Amino acids: CASSVRDRGLGYTF.

The chain is built from TRBV10-2 and TRBJ2-7, with 7 positions matching TRBD1. This CDR3 spans 14 amino acids. CDR1 and CDR2 from the germline V gene are WSHSY and SAAADI. V shed 8 bases and J 2 bases; nucleotides not matched to a gene: 9. The CDR3 DNA reads TGCGCCAGCGTGGACAGGTCGGGACCCTACGAGCAGTACTTC. Protein product: CASVDRSGPYEQYF.

V is TRBV28 and J is TRBJ2-7, with unresolved D. Germline CDR1 and CDR2: MDHEN and SYDVKM. The CDR3 extends over 12 amino acids. Trimming shortened V by 4 bases and J by 5 bases, and 9 bases separated the two germline ends. The CDR3: CASSSGRDEQYF. Written as DNA, the CDR3 is TGTGCCAGCAGTTCCGGCCGGGACGAGCAGTACTTC.

V gene TRBV5-1 combines with J gene TRBJ1-1; D gene unclear. Looked up from germline, CDR1 is SGHRS and CDR2 is YFSETQ. This CDR3 has 15 amino acids. Trimming took 2 bases from V and 7 from J, leaving 18 bases between them. CDR3 protein: CASSFFLATNLEAFF. The CDR3 bases are TGCGCCAGCAGCTTCTTTTTAGCTACGAACCTTGAAGCTTTCTTT.

The rearrangement links TRBV13 to TRBJ2-3; a weak D match, TRBD2 (7 bases). From germline, CDR1 is PRHDT and CDR2 FYEKMQ (reference sequence). Trimming removed 1 base at V and 8 bases at J, with 19 bases between. The CDR3 consists of 16 residues. As DNA, the CDR3 is TGTGCCAGCAGCTTAGTAGTCAGGGGAGGGCGAGGTACGCAGTATTTT. It encodes CASSLVVRGGRGTQYF.

The chain is built from TRBV15 and TRBJ2-5; D is unclear. The CDR3 is 11 amino acids. Per the germline V gene, CDR1 is LNHNV and CDR2 is YYDKDF (reference sequence). V dropped 8 bases and J dropped 5 bases, with 9 bases sitting between them. CDR3 sequence: CATGIGETQYF. Written as DNA, the CDR3 is TGTGCCACCGGGATAGGGGAGACCCAGTACTTC.

The rearrangement joins TRBV25-1 to TRBJ2-7; D not certain. Trimming left V 5 bases short and J 4 bases short, with 9 bases between. Germline V lookup: CDR1 MGHDK, CDR2 SYGVNS. The CDR3 sequence is 12 residues long. CDR3 DNA sequence: TGTGCCAGCAGTTTGGGGAATTACGAGCAGTACTTC. Its translation is CASSLGNYEQYF.

This clone was counted only a few times. The rearrangement links TRBV5-1 to TRBJ2-1, with D possibly being TRBD2 (5 bases). The CDR3 contains 13 residues. CDR1 is SGHRS, CDR2 YFSETQ, per germline. Trimming left V 0 bases short and J 5 bases short, with 6 bases between. This CDR3 reads CASSLGGDNEQFF. CDR3 bases: TGCGCCAGCAGCTTGGGGGGAGACAATGAGCAGTTCTTC.

This clone was recorded once. V usage is TRBV2 and J usage is TRBJ1-1, with D unresolved. This CDR3 is 14 amino acids long. CDR1 is SNHLY and CDR2 is FYNNEI in the germline V gene. Trimming took off 4 bases at V and 1 base at J, with 10 bases between the two ends. CDR3 residues: CASSARGGNTEAFF. The CDR3 DNA follows: TGTGCCAGCAGTGCCCGGGGAGGGAACACTGAAGCTTTCTTT.